The entry below describes one T cell receptor (beta chain). This entry is derived from a study of T cell responses to AZD1222 COVID-19 vaccine. The table came from immunoSEQ multiplex PCR; TCRdb's copy has only in-frame clones and leaves some out. The sample carries some 92,000 clones, 91% recorded once. V was shortened by 3 bases and J by 10 bases, with 12 bases between the two germline ends. Germline V gives CDR1 LNHDA, CDR2 SQIVND (reference sequence). The CDR3 length is 12 residues. The TCR was taken from an adult in good health. The rearrangement links TRBV19 to TRBJ1-1; D might be TRBD1 (5 bases). This specimen was peripheral blood, taken on day 0 of MenACWY control vaccination. Here the CDR3 DNA reads TGTGCCAGTAGTATTCAGGGAAGGCGAGCTTTCTTT. Translated: CASSIQGRRAFF. Variable domain in full (rest from reference TRBV19 and TRBJ1-1): DGGITQSPKYLFRKEGQNVTLSCEQNLNHDAMYWYRQDPGQGLRLIYYSQIVNDFQKGDIAEGYSVSREKKESFPLTVTSAQKNPTAFYLCASSIQGRRAFFGQGTRLTVV.